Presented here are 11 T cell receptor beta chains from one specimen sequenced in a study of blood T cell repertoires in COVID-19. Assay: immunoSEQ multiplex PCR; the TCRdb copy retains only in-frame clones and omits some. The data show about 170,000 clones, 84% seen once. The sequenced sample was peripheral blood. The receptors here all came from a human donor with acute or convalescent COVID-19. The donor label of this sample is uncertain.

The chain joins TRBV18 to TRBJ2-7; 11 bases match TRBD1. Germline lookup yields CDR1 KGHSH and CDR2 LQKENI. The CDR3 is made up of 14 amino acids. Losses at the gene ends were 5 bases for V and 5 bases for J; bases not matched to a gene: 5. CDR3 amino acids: CASSWGQGEDEQYF. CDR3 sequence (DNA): TGTGCCAGCTCATGGGGACAGGGGGAGGACGAGCAGTACTTC.

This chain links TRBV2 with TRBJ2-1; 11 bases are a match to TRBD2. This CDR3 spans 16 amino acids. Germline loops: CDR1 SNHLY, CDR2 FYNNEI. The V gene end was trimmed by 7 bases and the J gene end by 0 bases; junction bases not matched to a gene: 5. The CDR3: CASMGLAASSYNEQFF. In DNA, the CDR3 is TGTGCCAGCATGGGACTAGCGGCGAGCTCCTACAATGAGCAGTTCTTC.

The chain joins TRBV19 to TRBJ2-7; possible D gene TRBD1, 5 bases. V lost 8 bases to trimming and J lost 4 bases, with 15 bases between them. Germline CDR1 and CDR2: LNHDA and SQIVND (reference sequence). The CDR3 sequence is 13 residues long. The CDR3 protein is CASVRTIYYEQYF. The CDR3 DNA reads TGTGCCAGTGTCCGGACAATCTATTACGAGCAGTACTTC.

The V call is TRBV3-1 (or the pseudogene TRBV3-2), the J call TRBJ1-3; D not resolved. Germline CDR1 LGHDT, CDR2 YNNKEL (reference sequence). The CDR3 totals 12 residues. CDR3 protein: CASAGSGNTIYF. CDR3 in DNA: TGTGCAAGCGCGGGTTCCGGAAACACCATATATTTT.

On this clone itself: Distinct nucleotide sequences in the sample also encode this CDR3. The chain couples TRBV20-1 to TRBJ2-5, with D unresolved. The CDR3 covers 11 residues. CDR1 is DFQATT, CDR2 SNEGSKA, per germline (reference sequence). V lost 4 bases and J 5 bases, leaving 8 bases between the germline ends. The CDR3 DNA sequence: TGCAGTGCTAAGCGAGGCGAGACCCAGTACTTC. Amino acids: CSAKRGETQYF.

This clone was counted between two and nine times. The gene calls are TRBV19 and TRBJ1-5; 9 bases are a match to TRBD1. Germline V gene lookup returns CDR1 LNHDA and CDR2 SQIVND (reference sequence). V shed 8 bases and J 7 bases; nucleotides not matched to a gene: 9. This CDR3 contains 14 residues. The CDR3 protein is CASLPTGGIQPQHF. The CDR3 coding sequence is TGTGCCAGTTTACCAACAGGGGGCATCCAGCCCCAGCATTTT.

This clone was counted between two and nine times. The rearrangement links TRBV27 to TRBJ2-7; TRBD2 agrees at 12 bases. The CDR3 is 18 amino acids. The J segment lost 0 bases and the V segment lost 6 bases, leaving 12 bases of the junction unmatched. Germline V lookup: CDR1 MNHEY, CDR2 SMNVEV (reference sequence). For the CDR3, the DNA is TGTGCCAGCAGGGGGGCTAGCGGGAGGGGAAGGGGCTCCTACGAGCAGTACTTC. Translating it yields CASRGASGRGRGSYEQYF.

CDR3 nucleotide sequence: TGTGCCAGCAGCTCGAACAGGGGAACCTACGAGCAGTACTTC. Translating it yields CASSSNRGTYEQYF. The rearrangement joins TRBV7-2 to TRBJ2-7, with 7 bases that match TRBD1. Germline V lookup: CDR1 SGHTA, CDR2 FQGNSA. The CDR3 is 14 amino acids. With V trimmed by 4 bases and J by 2 bases, 5 bases remained unmatched.

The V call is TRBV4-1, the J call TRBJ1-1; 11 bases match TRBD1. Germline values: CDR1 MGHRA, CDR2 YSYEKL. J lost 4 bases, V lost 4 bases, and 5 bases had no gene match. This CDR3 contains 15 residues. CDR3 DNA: TGCGCCAGCAGCCCTGGACAGGGGGCCGTCACTGAAGCTTTCTTT. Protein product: CASSPGQGAVTEAFF.

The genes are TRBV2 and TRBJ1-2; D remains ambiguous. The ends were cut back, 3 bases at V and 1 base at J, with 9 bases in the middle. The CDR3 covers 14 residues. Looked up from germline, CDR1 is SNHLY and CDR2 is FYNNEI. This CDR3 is CASSETRGNYGYTF. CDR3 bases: TGTGCCAGCAGTGAGACCCGGGGTAACTATGGCTACACCTTC. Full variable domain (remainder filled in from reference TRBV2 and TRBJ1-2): EPEVTQTPSHQVTQMGQEVILRCVPISNHLYFYWYRQILGQKVEFLVSFYNNEISEKSEIFDDQFSVERPDGSNFTLKIRSTKLEDSAMYFCASSETRGNYGYTFGSGTRLTVV.

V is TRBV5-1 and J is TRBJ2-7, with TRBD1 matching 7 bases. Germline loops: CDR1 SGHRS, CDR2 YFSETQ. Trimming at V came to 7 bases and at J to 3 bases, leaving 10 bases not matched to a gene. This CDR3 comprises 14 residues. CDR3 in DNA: TGCGCCAGCCGCCCCGGGACAGTCAACTACGAGCAGTACTTC. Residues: CASRPGTVNYEQYF. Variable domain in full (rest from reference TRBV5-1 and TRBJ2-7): KAGVTQTPRYLIKTRGQQVTLSCSPISGHRSVSWYQQTPGQGLQFLFEYFSETQRNKGNFPGRFSGRQFSNSRSEMNVSTLELGDSALYLCASRPGTVNYEQYFGPGTRLTVT.